The 13 T cell receptor beta chains below were found in one sample sequenced in a study of blood T cell repertoires in COVID-19. This table comes from immunoSEQ multiplex PCR, and its TCRdb copy is limited to in-frame clones, with some not included. The table lists about 110,000 clones, approximately 88% of them singletons. Material: peripheral blood. The receptors were sampled from a human donor in a cohort sampled during active COVID-19.

The chain joins TRBV4-1 to TRBJ2-1, with 13 bases fitting TRBD2. V shed 8 bases, J shed 4 bases, and the junction held 8 bases outside the gene matches. The germline V gene has CDR1 MGHRA and CDR2 YSYEKL. The CDR3 is 16 amino acids. As DNA, the CDR3 is TGCGCCAGCGGAGGGACTAGCGGGAAGGCTTACAATGAGCAGTTCTTC. Its translation: CASGGTSGKAYNEQFF.

The chain couples TRBV3-1 (or the pseudogene TRBV3-2) to TRBJ2-7, with TRBD2 as a possible D gene (5 bases). The CDR3 totals 14 residues. Germline V CDR1 and CDR2: LGHDT, YNNKEL (reference sequence). V was cut by 3 bases and J by 7 bases, with 16 bases left in between. The CDR3 region is CASSHTNGIREQYF. The CDR3 DNA reads TGTGCCAGCAGCCACACTAACGGGATCCGGGAGCAGTACTTC.

The chain combines TRBV4-1 with TRBJ2-7; 8 bases are shared with TRBD1. The CDR3 is 16 residues long. Germline values: CDR1 MGHRA, CDR2 YSYEKL. V lost 4 bases and J lost 2; bases outside the gene matches: 10. CDR3 region: CASSRSWTGLTYEQYF. DNA for the CDR3: TGCGCCAGCAGCCGGTCATGGACAGGGTTAACCTACGAGCAGTACTTC.

The chain couples TRBV19 to TRBJ2-3, with D tentatively TRBD1 (6 bases). This CDR3 contains 14 residues. CDR1 LNHDA and CDR2 SQIVND come from the germline V gene (reference sequence). Deletions cut 2 bases from V and 6 bases from J, with 12 bases between. The CDR3 DNA reads as TGTGCCAGTAGTATAACAGGGCCGGGGGATACGCAGTATTTT. Translation: CASSITGPGDTQYF. Drawing the rest from reference TRBV19 and TRBJ2-3, the complete variable domain is DGGITQSPKYLFRKEGQNVTLSCEQNLNHDAMYWYRQDPGQGLRLIYYSQIVNDFQKGDIAEGYSVSREKKESFPLTVTSAQKNPTAFYLCASSITGPGDTQYFGPGTRLTVL.

A word on this clone: Other DNA sequences in this sample translate to the same CDR3. This chain's CDR3 is CASSVGQGGTDTQYF. CDR3 nucleotide sequence: TGTGCCAGCAGCGTAGGACAGGGAGGTACAGATACGCAGTATTTT. The J gene is TRBJ2-3, the V gene TRBV9, with TRBD1 as a possible D gene (7 bases). Per germline, CDR1 SGDLS and CDR2 YYNGEE. V was cut by 0 bases and J by 3 bases, with 11 bases left in between. The CDR3 runs 15 residues.

As DNA, the CDR3 is TGCGCCAGCAGCGCGGGACAGGGGGCGGAAGGCTACACCTTC. As protein: CASSAGQGAEGYTF. The V call is TRBV5-1, the J call TRBJ1-2, with 12 positions matching TRBD1. CDR3 length equals 14 residues. Trimming cost V 4 bases and J 8 bases; bases outside gene matches: 6. The germline V gene has CDR1 SGHRS and CDR2 YFSETQ.

This clone came up a few times. This chain uses TRBV13 with TRBJ2-7; 8 bases fit TRBD2. The germline gives CDR1 PRHDT, CDR2 FYEKMQ (reference sequence). The trim removed 9 bases at V and 0 bases at J, leaving 22 bases unmatched. This CDR3 comprises 19 residues. This CDR3 is CASHLRRASGPRSSYEQYF. The CDR3, as DNA: TGTGCCAGTCACCTTAGGAGGGCTAGCGGGCCTAGGAGCTCCTACGAGCAGTACTTC.

As DNA, the CDR3 is TGTGCCAGCAGTTTGGGAGGGCCGTGGGAGACCCAGTACTTC. Its protein is CASSLGGPWETQYF. This rearrangement joins TRBV28 to TRBJ2-5, with 7 bases that match TRBD2. The CDR3 loop spans 14 amino acids. V was pared by 3 bases and J by 5 bases, with 6 bases of the junction left unmatched. CDR1 and CDR2 (germline): MDHEN, SYDVKM.

This clone has just one count. The chain employs TRBV6-5 and TRBJ2-7; weak D call: TRBD1 (6 bases). Germline lookup yields CDR1 MNHEY and CDR2 SVGAGI. The CDR3 runs to 11 residues. V was pared by 5 bases and J by 4 bases, with 6 bases between. CDR3 sequence: CASSTGYEQYF. Here the CDR3 DNA reads TGTGCCAGCAGTACAGGGTACGAGCAGTACTTC.

V and J are TRBV6-5 and TRBJ2-1; a possible D gene is TRBD2 (6 bases). The V gene lost 4 bases and the J gene lost 8 bases, with 9 bases spanning the gap. This CDR3 has 12 amino acids. Germline assignment: CDR1 MNHEY and CDR2 SVGAGI. The CDR3 loop reads CASSSSGHEQFF. The CDR3 bases are TGTGCCAGCAGTTCGAGCGGGCATGAGCAGTTCTTC.

This rearrangement joins TRBV28 to TRBJ2-6, with a possible D match to TRBD2 (5 bases). Germline V gene lookup returns CDR1 MDHEN and CDR2 SYDVKM. V lost 2 bases and J 0 bases, leaving 11 bases between the germline ends. This CDR3 comprises 17 residues. Here the CDR3 reads CASSLEGLLSGANVLTF. The CDR3 nucleotides are TGTGCCAGCAGTTTAGAGGGCCTACTCTCTGGGGCCAACGTCCTGACTTTC.

V usage is TRBV3-1 (or the pseudogene TRBV3-2) and J usage is TRBJ1-5; a weak D match, TRBD1 (5 bases). Per the germline V gene, CDR1 is LGHDT and CDR2 is YNNKEL (reference sequence). This CDR3 is 13 amino acids long. The V and J ends lost 8 bases and 9 bases respectively, with 17 bases between them. The CDR3 is CASRGRGPGPQHF. CDR3 in DNA: TGTGCCAGCCGCGGTAGGGGCCCAGGGCCCCAGCATTTT.

The V and J genes are TRBV5-1 and TRBJ2-2; D is possibly TRBD1 (6 bases). There are 15 residues in the CDR3. Trimming stripped 5 bases from V and 0 bases from J, with 11 bases between. Germline V CDR1 and CDR2: SGHRS, YFSETQ. The CDR3 reads CASSRDTPNTGELFF. The CDR3 coding sequence is TGCGCCAGCAGTAGGGACACCCCGAACACCGGGGAGCTGTTTTTT.